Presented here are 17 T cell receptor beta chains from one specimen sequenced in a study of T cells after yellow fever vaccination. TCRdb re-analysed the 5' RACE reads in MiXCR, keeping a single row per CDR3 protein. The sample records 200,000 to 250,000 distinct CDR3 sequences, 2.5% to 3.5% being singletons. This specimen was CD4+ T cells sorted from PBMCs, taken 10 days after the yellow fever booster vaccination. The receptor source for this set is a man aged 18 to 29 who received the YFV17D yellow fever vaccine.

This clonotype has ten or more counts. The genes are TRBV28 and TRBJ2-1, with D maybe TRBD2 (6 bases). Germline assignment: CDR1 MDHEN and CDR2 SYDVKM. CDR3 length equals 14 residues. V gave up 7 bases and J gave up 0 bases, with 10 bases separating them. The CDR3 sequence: CASTLGGSYNEQFF. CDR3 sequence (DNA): TGTGCCAGCACGTTGGGGGGCTCCTACAATGAGCAGTTCTTC.

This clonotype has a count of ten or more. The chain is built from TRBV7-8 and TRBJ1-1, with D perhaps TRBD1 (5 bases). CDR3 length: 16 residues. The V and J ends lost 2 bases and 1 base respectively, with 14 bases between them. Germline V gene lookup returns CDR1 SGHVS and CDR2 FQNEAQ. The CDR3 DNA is TGTGCCAGCAGCTTAATGGGGCCTGCGGCGAACACTGAAGCTTTCTTT. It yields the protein CASSLMGPAANTEAFF.

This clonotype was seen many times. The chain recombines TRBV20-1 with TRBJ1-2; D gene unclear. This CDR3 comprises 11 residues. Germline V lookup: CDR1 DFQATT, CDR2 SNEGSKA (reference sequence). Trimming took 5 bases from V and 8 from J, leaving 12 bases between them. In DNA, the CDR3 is TGCAGTGCTGGCCGGGCAGAGGGCTACACCTTC. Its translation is CSAGRAEGYTF.

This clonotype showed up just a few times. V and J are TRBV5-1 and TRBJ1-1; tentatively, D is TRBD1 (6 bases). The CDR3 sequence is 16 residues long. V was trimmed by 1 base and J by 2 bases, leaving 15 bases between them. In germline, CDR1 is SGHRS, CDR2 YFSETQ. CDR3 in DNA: TGCGCCAGCAGCTTGTTCGGGACAAGGCAAAACACTGAAGCTTTCTTT. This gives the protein CASSLFGTRQNTEAFF. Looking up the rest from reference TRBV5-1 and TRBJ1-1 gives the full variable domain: KAGVTQTPRYLIKTRGQQVTLSCSPISGHRSVSWYQQTPGQGLQFLFEYFSETQRNKGNFPGRFSGRQFSNSRSEMNVSTLELGDSALYLCASSLFGTRQNTEAFFGQGTRLTVV.

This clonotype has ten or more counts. For the CDR3, the DNA is TGTGCCAGCAGCTTAGCGGCAGGCGGCGGCTACACCTTC. It specifies CASSLAAGGGYTF. The chain is built from TRBV7-2 and TRBJ1-2; D remains unclear. The CDR3 contains 13 residues. CDR1 SGHTA and CDR2 FQGNSA come from the germline V gene. Trimming took off 0 bases at V and 8 bases at J, with 10 bases between the two ends.

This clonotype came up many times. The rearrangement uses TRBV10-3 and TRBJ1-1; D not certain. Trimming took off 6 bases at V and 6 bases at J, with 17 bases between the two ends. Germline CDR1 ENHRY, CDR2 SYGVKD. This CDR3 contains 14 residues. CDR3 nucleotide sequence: TGTGCCATCAGACTGGACGTCGCGGTCTCTGAAGCTTTCTTT. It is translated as CAIRLDVAVSEAFF.

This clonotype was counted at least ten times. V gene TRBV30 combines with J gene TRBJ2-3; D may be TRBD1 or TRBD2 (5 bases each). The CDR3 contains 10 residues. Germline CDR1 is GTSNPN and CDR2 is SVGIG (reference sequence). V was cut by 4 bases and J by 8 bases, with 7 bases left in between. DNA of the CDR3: TGTGCCTGGAATGGGGGTACGCAGTATTTT. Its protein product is CAWNGGTQYF.

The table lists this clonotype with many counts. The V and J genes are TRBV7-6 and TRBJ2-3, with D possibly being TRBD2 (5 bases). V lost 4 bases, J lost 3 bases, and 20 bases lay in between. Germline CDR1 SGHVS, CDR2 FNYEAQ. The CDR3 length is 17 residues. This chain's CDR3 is CASSYRRTQRATDTQYF. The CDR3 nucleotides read TGTGCCAGCAGCTACCGCCGGACCCAGAGGGCGACAGATACGCAGTATTTT. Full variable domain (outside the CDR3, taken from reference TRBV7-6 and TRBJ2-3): GAGVSQSPRYKVTKRGQDVALRCDPISGHVSLYWYRQALGQGPEFLTYFNYEAQQDKSGLPNDRFSAERPEGSISTLTIQRTEQRDSAMYRCASSYRRTQRATDTQYFGPGTRLTVL.

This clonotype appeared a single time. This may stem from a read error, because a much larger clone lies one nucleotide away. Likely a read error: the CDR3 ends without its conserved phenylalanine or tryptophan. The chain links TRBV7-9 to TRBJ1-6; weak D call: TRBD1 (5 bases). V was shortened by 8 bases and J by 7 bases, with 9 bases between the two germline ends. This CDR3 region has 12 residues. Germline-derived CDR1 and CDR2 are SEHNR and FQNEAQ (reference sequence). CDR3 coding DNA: TGTGCCAGCGGGACCGAGAATTCACCCCTCCACATT. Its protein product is CASGTENSPLHI.

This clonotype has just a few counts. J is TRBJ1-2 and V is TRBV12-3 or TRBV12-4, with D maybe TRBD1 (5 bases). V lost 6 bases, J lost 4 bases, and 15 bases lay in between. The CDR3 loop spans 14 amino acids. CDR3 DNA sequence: TGTGCCAGCAGGCCCTGGGACGGTACCTATGGCTACACCTTC. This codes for CASRPWDGTYGYTF.

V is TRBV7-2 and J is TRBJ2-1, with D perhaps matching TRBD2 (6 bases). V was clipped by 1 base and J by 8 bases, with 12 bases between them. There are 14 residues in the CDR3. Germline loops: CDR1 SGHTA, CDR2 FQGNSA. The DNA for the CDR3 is TGTGCCAGCAGCTTAGACGGGGGTAGGGATGAGCAGTTCTTC. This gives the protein CASSLDGGRDEQFF.

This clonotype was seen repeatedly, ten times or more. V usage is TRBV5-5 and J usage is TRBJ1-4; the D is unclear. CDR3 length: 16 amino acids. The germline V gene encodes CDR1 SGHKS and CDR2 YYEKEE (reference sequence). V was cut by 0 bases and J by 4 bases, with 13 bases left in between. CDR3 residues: CASSLGVRDGNEKLFF. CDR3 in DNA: TGTGCCAGCAGCTTGGGCGTACGAGACGGTAATGAAAAACTGTTTTTT.

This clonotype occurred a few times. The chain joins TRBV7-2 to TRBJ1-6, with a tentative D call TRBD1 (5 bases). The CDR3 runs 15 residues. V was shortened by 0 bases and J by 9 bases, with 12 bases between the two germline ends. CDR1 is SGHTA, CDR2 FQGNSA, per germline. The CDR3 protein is CASSLALGQGSPLHF. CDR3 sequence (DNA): TGTGCCAGCAGCTTAGCGTTGGGGCAAGGTTCACCCCTCCACTTT.

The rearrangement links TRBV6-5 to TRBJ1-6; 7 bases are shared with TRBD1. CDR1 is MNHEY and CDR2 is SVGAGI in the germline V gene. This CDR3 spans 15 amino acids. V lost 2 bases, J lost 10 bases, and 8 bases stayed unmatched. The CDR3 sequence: CASSYGQGDLSPLHF. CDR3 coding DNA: TGTGCCAGCAGTTACGGGCAGGGGGACCTATCACCCCTCCACTTT.

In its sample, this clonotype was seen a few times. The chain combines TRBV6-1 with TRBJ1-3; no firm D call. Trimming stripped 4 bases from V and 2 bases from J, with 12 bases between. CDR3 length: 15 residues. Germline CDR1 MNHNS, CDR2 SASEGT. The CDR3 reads CASSVIPGAGNTIYF. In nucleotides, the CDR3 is TGTGCCAGCAGTGTGATACCCGGGGCTGGAAACACCATATATTTT.

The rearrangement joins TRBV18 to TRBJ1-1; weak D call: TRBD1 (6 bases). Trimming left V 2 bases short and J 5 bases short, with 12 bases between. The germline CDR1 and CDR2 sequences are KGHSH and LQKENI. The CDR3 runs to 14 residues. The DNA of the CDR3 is TGTGCCAGCTCACCAAGGGGGGGGTGGACTGAAGCTTTCTTT. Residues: CASSPRGGWTEAFF. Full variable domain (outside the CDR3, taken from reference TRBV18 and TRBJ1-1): NAGVMQNPRHLVRRRGQEARLRCSPMKGHSHVYWYRQLPEEGLKFMVYLQKENIIDESGMPKERFSAEFPKEGPSILRIQQVVRGDSAAYFCASSPRGGWTEAFFGQGTRLTVV.

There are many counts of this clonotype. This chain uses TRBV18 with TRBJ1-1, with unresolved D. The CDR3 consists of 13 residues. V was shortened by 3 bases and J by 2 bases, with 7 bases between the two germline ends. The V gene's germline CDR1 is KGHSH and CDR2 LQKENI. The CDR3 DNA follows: TGTGCCAGCTCACCGAGGGAAAACACTGAAGCTTTCTTT. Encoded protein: CASSPRENTEAFF. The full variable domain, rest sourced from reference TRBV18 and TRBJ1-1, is NAGVMQNPRHLVRRRGQEARLRCSPMKGHSHVYWYRQLPEEGLKFMVYLQKENIIDESGMPKERFSAEFPKEGPSILRIQQVVRGDSAAYFCASSPRENTEAFFGQGTRLTVV.